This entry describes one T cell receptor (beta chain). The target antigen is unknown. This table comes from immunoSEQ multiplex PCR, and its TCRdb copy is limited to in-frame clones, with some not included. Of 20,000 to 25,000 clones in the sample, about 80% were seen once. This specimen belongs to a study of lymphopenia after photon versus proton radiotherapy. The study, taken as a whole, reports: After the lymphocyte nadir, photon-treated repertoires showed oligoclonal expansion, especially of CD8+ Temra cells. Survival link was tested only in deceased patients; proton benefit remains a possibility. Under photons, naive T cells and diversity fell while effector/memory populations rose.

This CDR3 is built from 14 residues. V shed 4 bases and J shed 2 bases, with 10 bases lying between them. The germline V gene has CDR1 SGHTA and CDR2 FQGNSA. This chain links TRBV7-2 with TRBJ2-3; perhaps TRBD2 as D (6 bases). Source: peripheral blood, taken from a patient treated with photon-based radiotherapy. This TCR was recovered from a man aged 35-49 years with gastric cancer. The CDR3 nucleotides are TGTGCCAGCAGCTACGGGACTTCCACAGATACGCAGTATTTT. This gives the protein CASSYGTSTDTQYF.